The 6 T cell receptor beta chains below come from one sample, sequenced in a study of cytomegalovirus exposure and HLA in healthy donors. PCR employed 60 Vbeta and 13 Jbeta primers. Here immunoSEQ multiplex PCR was the method, and the copy in TCRdb shows in-frame clones only, minus some. Of about 110,000 clones listed, around 67% are singletons. Sequencing used PBMCs. The receptors were sampled from a woman between 40 and 50 years old in good health and CMV-seronegative.

The chain has TRBV19 and TRBJ2-3; the match to TRBD1 covers 8 bases. J lost 0 bases, V lost 5 bases, and 7 bases had no gene match. The CDR3 length is 16 residues. Germline V lookup: CDR1 LNHDA, CDR2 SQIVND (reference sequence). In DNA form, the CDR3 reads TGTGCCAGTAGTGCCGGACAGGGCGGGAGCACAGATACGCAGTATTTT. The encoded protein is CASSAGQGGSTDTQYF.

J is TRBJ2-5 and V is TRBV2; D perhaps matches TRBD2 (7 bases). Per germline, CDR1 SNHLY and CDR2 FYNNEI. This CDR3 contains 14 residues. Trimming cost V 4 bases and J 4 bases, with 13 bases left between them. DNA of the CDR3: TGTGCCAGCAGTGCCCAGCGGGACACAGAGACCCAGTACTTC. Its protein is CASSAQRDTETQYF.

This chain joins TRBV19 and TRBJ2-1; tentative D call: TRBD1 (6 bases). Per the germline V gene, CDR1 is LNHDA and CDR2 is SQIVND (reference sequence). CDR3 size: 19 residues. V lost 1 base and J 0 bases, leaving 19 bases between the germline ends. The CDR3 loop is CASSIGPPQGPSSYNEQFF. The DNA for the CDR3 is TGTGCCAGTAGTATAGGGCCCCCCCAGGGGCCTAGCTCCTACAATGAGCAGTTCTTC.

The chain employs TRBV25-1 and TRBJ2-3, with a weak D call TRBD2 (7 bases). The CDR3 is made up of 15 amino acids. The germline V gene encodes CDR1 MGHDK and CDR2 SYGVNS. Trimming took 2 bases from V and 4 from J, leaving 13 bases between them. This CDR3 is CASSEKAGASDTQYF. The CDR3 DNA sequence: TGTGCCAGCAGTGAAAAGGCGGGGGCGTCAGATACGCAGTATTTT. Full variable domain (outside the CDR3, taken from reference TRBV25-1 and TRBJ2-3): EADIYQTPRYLVIGTGKKITLECSQTMGHDKMYWYQQDPGMELHLIHYSYGVNSTEKGDLSSESTVSRIRTEHFPLTLESARPSHTSQYLCASSEKAGASDTQYFGPGTRLTVL.

This clone was seen only once. The sample contains more than one DNA sequence encoding this CDR3. The chain links TRBV6-5 to TRBJ2-7, with TRBD2 matching 8 bases. Per germline, CDR1 MNHEY and CDR2 SVGAGI. The length of the CDR3 is 15 residues. Germline trimming cut 9 bases from V and 7 bases from J; bases unmatched to any gene: 17. The CDR3 protein is CASQRGPLPLGEQYF. The DNA for the CDR3 is TGTGCCAGTCAGCGGGGGCCGCTTCCGCTGGGGGAGCAGTACTTC.

The chain couples TRBV7-9 to TRBJ2-1; 8 bases are shared with TRBD1. CDR1 is SEHNR, CDR2 FQNEAQ, per germline (reference sequence). The CDR3 loop spans 13 amino acids. V lost 6 bases and J lost 8; bases outside the gene matches: 6. CDR3: CASRTGVWDEQFF. As DNA, the CDR3 is TGTGCCAGCAGGACAGGGGTCTGGGATGAGCAGTTCTTC.